The 6 T cell receptor beta chains given below trace back to one sample, sequenced in a study of blood T cell repertoires in COVID-19. The data were produced by immunoSEQ multiplex PCR, yet TCRdb's version contains in-frame clones alone and is incomplete. The table lists around 150,000 clones, over 80% of them singletons. Sequencing was performed on PBMCs or T cells enriched from blood (not recorded which). The receptors come from a man aged 65-85 years who had been exposed to COVID-19.

The V and J genes are TRBV7-2 and TRBJ1-1, with TRBD1 matching over 7 bases. Germline CDR1 reads SGHTA; CDR2 reads FQGNSA. The CDR3 spans 13 residues. With V trimmed by 6 bases and J by 4 bases, 5 bases remained unmatched. The CDR3 spells CASRPPGGTEAFF. The CDR3 DNA sequence: TGTGCCAGCAGGCCACCAGGGGGCACTGAAGCTTTCTTT.

The rearrangement links TRBV5-8 to TRBJ1-2, with TRBD1 identical over 7 bases. J was trimmed by 8 bases and V by 5 bases; bases with no gene match: 12. Germline values: CDR1 SGHTS, CDR2 YDEGEE. This CDR3 has 14 amino acids. This chain's CDR3 is CASRAYRGSGGYTF. Here the CDR3 DNA reads TGTGCCAGCAGAGCCTACAGGGGATCGGGGGGCTACACCTTC.

This chain links TRBV29-1 with TRBJ1-1; a possible D gene is TRBD1 (5 bases). Trimming removed 3 bases at V and 1 base at J, with 9 bases between. The CDR3 length is 13 residues. Germline V gene data show CDR1 as SQVTM and CDR2 as ANQGSEA. The CDR3 here is CSVDPQGNTEAFF. In DNA, the CDR3 is TGCAGCGTTGATCCCCAGGGGAACACTGAAGCTTTCTTT.

CDR3 DNA: TGTGCCAGTAGTTCACCGGAGTTGGGGGGATCTAAAAACATTCAGTACTTC. It yields the protein CASSSPELGGSKNIQYF. The gene calls are TRBV19 and TRBJ2-4; D may be TRBD2 (6 bases). The germline gives CDR1 LNHDA, CDR2 SQIVND (reference sequence). The CDR3 length is 17 residues. V lost 5 bases, J lost 4 bases, and 21 bases lay in between.

The genes are TRBV19 and TRBJ1-2; D not certain. With 6 bases removed from V and 3 bases from J, the gap between germline ends came to 8 bases. CDR3 length equals 12 residues. Germline V CDR1 and CDR2: LNHDA, SQIVND (reference sequence). CDR3 protein: CASSTSHYGYTF. CDR3 bases: TGTGCCAGTAGCACTAGTCACTATGGCTACACCTTC.

The chain joins TRBV2 to TRBJ1-4; D is undetermined. The CDR3 sequence is 11 residues long. Germline V lookup: CDR1 SNHLY, CDR2 FYNNEI. V was shortened by 5 bases and J by 7 bases, with 5 bases between the two germline ends. CDR3 loop: CASSYIEKLFF. The CDR3 nucleotides read TGTGCCAGCAGTTACATTGAAAAACTGTTTTTT.